The 24 T cell receptor beta chains given below trace back to one sample, sequenced in a study of blood T cell repertoires in COVID-19. The table came from immunoSEQ multiplex PCR; TCRdb's copy has only in-frame clones and leaves some out. Of approximately 270,000 clones in the sample, around 85% are singletons; the top ten hold approximately 10%. Sequenced material: peripheral blood. The receptor set was obtained from a woman aged 70-85 years with acute or convalescent COVID-19.

This clone was counted once. This CDR3 is CASRLTGPPNTEAFF. The CDR3 DNA follows: TGTGCCAGCAGGTTAACAGGGCCGCCGAACACTGAAGCTTTCTTT. The chain employs TRBV7-2 and TRBJ1-1; D might be TRBD1 (6 bases). The V end was cut by 6 bases, the J end by 1 base, with 15 bases between. The CDR3 totals 15 residues. Germline V gene lookup returns CDR1 SGHTA and CDR2 FQGNSA.

The chain couples TRBV3-1 (or the pseudogene TRBV3-2) to TRBJ1-6; unclear D gene. The CDR3 covers 14 residues. The ends were cut back, 4 bases at V and 9 bases at J, with 13 bases in the middle. Germline-derived CDR1 and CDR2 are LGHDT and YNNKEL (reference sequence). The CDR3 sequence: CASSPGMKGSPLHF. The CDR3 bases are TGTGCCAGCAGCCCGGGGATGAAGGGTTCACCCCTCCACTTT.

The V and J genes are TRBV3-1 (or the pseudogene TRBV3-2) and TRBJ2-1; 10 bases are a match to TRBD2. The germline CDR1 and CDR2 sequences are LGHDT and YNNKEL (reference sequence). The length of the CDR3 is 14 residues. The junction had 5 bases not matched to a gene; V was cut back by 5 bases and J by 7 bases. CDR3 sequence reads: CASSELAGDNEQFF. The CDR3 nucleotides read TGTGCCAGCAGCGAGCTAGCGGGAGATAATGAGCAGTTCTTC.

This clone was counted once. This chain links TRBV7-2 with TRBJ1-3; D ambiguous. The V end lost 3 bases, the J end lost 4 bases, and 10 bases lay between the germline ends. In germline, CDR1 is SGHTA, CDR2 FQGNSA. The CDR3 totals 14 residues. The CDR3 loop reads CASSFGGYGNTIYF. CDR3 sequence (DNA): TGTGCCAGCAGCTTCGGAGGGTACGGAAACACCATATATTTT.

J is TRBJ2-6 and V is TRBV5-6; D call uncertain. Germline V gene lookup returns CDR1 SGHDT and CDR2 YYEEEE. This CDR3 has 15 amino acids. V dropped 2 bases and J dropped 2 bases, with 8 bases sitting between them. The CDR3 region has the DNA TGTGCCAGCAGCTTCTTCCAGGCTGGGGCCAACGTCCTGACTTTC. It encodes CASSFFQAGANVLTF.

A few counts support this clone. This chain connects TRBV2 to TRBJ2-7; 8 nucleotides agree with TRBD1. The V gene end was trimmed by 2 bases and the J gene end by 9 bases; junction bases not matched to a gene: 6. CDR3 length: 13 residues. Germline CDR1 and CDR2: SNHLY and FYNNEI. DNA for the CDR3: TGTGCCAGCAGTGAACAGGGGGCGGAGGGGCAGTACTTC. Protein sequence: CASSEQGAEGQYF.

The rearrangement links TRBV4-1 to TRBJ2-7; TRBD1 matches at 7 bases. Germline CDR1 and CDR2: MGHRA and YSYEKL. The CDR3 consists of 13 residues. V shed 4 bases and J 2 bases; nucleotides not matched to a gene: 2. For the CDR3, the DNA is TGCGCCAGCAGCCCGGACAGGACCTACGAGCAGTACTTC. The encoded protein is CASSPDRTYEQYF.

The genes are TRBV5-1 and TRBJ2-1; TRBD2 aligns across 8 bases. The CDR3 contains 15 residues. Losses at the gene ends were 2 bases for V and 0 bases for J; bases not matched to a gene: 1. Germline loops: CDR1 SGHRS, CDR2 YFSETQ. The CDR3 nucleotides are TGCGCCAGCAGCTTCGGGAGGGGCTCCTACAATGAGCAGTTCTTC. Protein product: CASSFGRGSYNEQFF.

This clone was recorded once. This rearrangement joins TRBV15 to TRBJ1-1; D is perhaps TRBD1 (6 bases). This CDR3 has 14 residues. V dropped 3 bases and J dropped 4 bases, with 12 bases sitting between them. The germline CDR1 and CDR2 sequences are LNHNV and YYDKDF (reference sequence). The CDR3 region is CATSRGAGGTEAFF. The DNA for the CDR3 is TGTGCCACCAGCAGGGGGGCGGGGGGCACTGAAGCTTTCTTT.

Notes on this clone: One end of the junction fails to match germline, which may point to a read error. This rearrangement joins TRBV7-7 to TRBJ2-5, with 10 bases matching TRBD1. The CDR3 extends over 14 amino acids. Germline V gives CDR1 SSHAT, CDR2 FNYEAQ (reference sequence). CDR3 amino acids: CASSTGQGQETQYF. DNA of the CDR3: TGTGCTAGCAGCACGGGACAGGGGCAGGAGACCCAGTACTTC.

The chain employs TRBV4-2 and TRBJ2-5; weak D call: TRBD2 (5 bases). The CDR3 has 18 residues. Germline CDR1 and CDR2: LGHNA and YNFKEQ. V was pared by 1 base and J by 5 bases, with 23 bases between. The CDR3 reads CASSQGTRSQAGRETQYF. In nucleotides, the CDR3 is TGTGCCAGCAGCCAAGGGACCAGGAGCCAGGCGGGTAGGGAGACCCAGTACTTC.

This clone was counted a single time. The CDR3 is CASSQGRQGEAFF. DNA for the CDR3: TGTGCCAGCAGCCAAGGGCGACAGGGTGAAGCTTTCTTT. This chain connects TRBV3-1 (or the pseudogene TRBV3-2) to TRBJ1-1; 7 bases fit TRBD1. V lost 1 base and J lost 7; bases outside the gene matches: 3. Germline assignment: CDR1 LGHDT and CDR2 YNNKEL (reference sequence). The CDR3 spans 13 residues.

The V call is TRBV5-5, the J call TRBJ1-1; D call uncertain. Germline V CDR1 and CDR2: SGHKS, YYEKEE (reference sequence). The V end was cut by 3 bases, the J end by 6 bases, with 9 bases between. The CDR3 length is 12 residues. The CDR3 DNA reads as TGTGCCAGCAGCTGGGCCTTTGCTGAAGCTTTCTTT. Translation: CASSWAFAEAFF.

This clone has just a few counts. The chain employs TRBV7-6 and TRBJ1-1; D unresolved. V lost 4 bases, J lost 2 bases, and 8 bases lay in between. The V gene's germline CDR1 is SGHVS and CDR2 FNYEAQ. This CDR3 is built from 13 residues. The chain's CDR3 is CASSSQSNTEAFF. In DNA form, the CDR3 reads TGTGCCAGCAGCTCGCAGTCCAACACTGAAGCTTTCTTT.

V and J are TRBV12-3 or TRBV12-4 and TRBJ1-1; D is possibly TRBD1 (6 bases). V dropped 6 bases and J dropped 7 bases, with 15 bases sitting between them. This CDR3 comprises 13 residues. For the CDR3, the DNA is TGTGCCAGCAGCCGATTACAGGGTGTTGAAGCTTTCTTT. Translated: CASSRLQGVEAFF.

This rearrangement joins TRBV19 to TRBJ1-1; D might be TRBD1 (5 bases). V lost 4 bases and J lost 5, with 14 bases in between. This CDR3 spans 14 amino acids. Germline lookup yields CDR1 LNHDA and CDR2 SQIVND (reference sequence). This CDR3 reads CASSRRDSRTEAFF. In DNA, the CDR3 is TGTGCCAGTAGTAGGCGGGACTCGAGGACTGAAGCTTTCTTT.

The chain carries TRBV12-3 or TRBV12-4 and TRBJ2-5; 8 bases agree with TRBD2. The CDR3 is made up of 13 amino acids. V lost 7 bases and J lost 4; bases outside the gene matches: 5. CDR3 nucleotide sequence: TGTGCCAGCAATTGGAGCGGGAGAGAGACCCAGTACTTC. Its translation: CASNWSGRETQYF.

The chain combines TRBV29-1 with TRBJ1-2; the match to TRBD1 covers 9 bases. Germline V lookup: CDR1 SQVTM, CDR2 ANQGSEA. The CDR3 has 13 amino acids. The V gene end was trimmed by 4 bases and the J gene end by 6 bases; junction bases not matched to a gene: 6. The CDR3 reads CSVVRGQGDGYTF. The CDR3 nucleotides are TGCAGCGTTGTACGGGGACAGGGTGATGGCTACACCTTC.

The rearrangement uses TRBV30 and TRBJ1-5; 8 bases fit TRBD1. Germline CDR1 and CDR2: GTSNPN and SVGIG (reference sequence). V dropped 1 base and J dropped 3; count of bases not matched to a gene: 2. This CDR3 is built from 14 residues. CDR3 loop: CAWSDRGNNQPQHF. The CDR3 DNA is TGTGCCTGGAGTGACAGGGGGAACAATCAGCCCCAGCATTTT.

The rearrangement joins TRBV6-5 to TRBJ1-4, with TRBD1 identical over 8 bases. The V gene end was trimmed by 6 bases and the J gene end by 8 bases; junction bases not matched to a gene: 8. Germline V gene sequence: CDR1 MNHEY, CDR2 SVGAGI. This CDR3 comprises 14 residues. The CDR3 coding sequence is TGTGCCAGCAGGGACAGGGTCGGGGGGGAAAAACTGTTTTTT. Protein sequence: CASRDRVGGEKLFF.

The rearrangement joins TRBV7-2 to TRBJ1-5, with TRBD1 as a possible D gene (5 bases). The CDR3 extends over 14 amino acids. V lost 3 bases and J lost 5, with 11 bases in between. Germline V CDR1 and CDR2: SGHTA, FQGNSA. CDR3 sequence reads: CASSFAGIHQPQHF. The DNA of the CDR3 is TGTGCCAGCAGCTTCGCAGGGATCCATCAGCCCCAGCATTTT. Variable domain in full (rest from reference TRBV7-2 and TRBJ1-5): GAGVSQSPSNKVTEKGKDVELRCDPISGHTALYWYRQSLGQGLEFLIYFQGNSAPDKSGLPSDRFSAERTGGSVSTLTIQRTQQEDSAVYLCASSFAGIHQPQHFGDGTRLSIL.

The chain combines TRBV19 with TRBJ1-2; D gene uncertain. Trimming shortened V by 0 bases and J by 5 bases, and 10 bases separated the two germline ends. The CDR3 runs to 14 residues. Germline V gene sequence: CDR1 LNHDA, CDR2 SQIVND (reference sequence). CDR3 sequence reads: CASSIDYQSYGYTF. For the CDR3, the DNA is TGTGCCAGTAGTATAGATTATCAGTCATATGGCTACACCTTC.

The chain is built from TRBV25-1 and TRBJ2-7; D ambiguous. Trimming shortened V by 6 bases and J by 5 bases, and 14 bases separated the two germline ends. The CDR3 spans 13 residues. Germline V gives CDR1 MGHDK, CDR2 SYGVNS. The CDR3 sequence: CASREPLGDEQYF. DNA of the CDR3: TGTGCCAGCAGGGAACCTCTAGGAGACGAGCAGTACTTC.

The V call is TRBV19, the J call TRBJ1-5; D gene ambiguous. The CDR3 totals 16 residues. V was pared by 1 base and J by 0 bases, with 10 bases between. Germline-derived CDR1 and CDR2 are LNHDA and SQIVND (reference sequence). This CDR3 is CASSIAAGNSNQPQHF. CDR3 DNA sequence: TGTGCCAGTAGTATAGCGGCCGGGAATAGCAATCAGCCCCAGCATTTT.